The next 19 T cell receptor beta chains were all read from a single sample in a study of blood T cell repertoires in COVID-19. The table came from immunoSEQ multiplex PCR; TCRdb's copy has only in-frame clones and leaves some out. The table shows around 340,000 clones, with roughly 90% occurring only once. What was sequenced was peripheral blood. Receptors were obtained from a woman aged 60-70 years with COVID-19, enrolled during active disease.

The V and J genes are TRBV4-2 and TRBJ2-6; tentatively, D is TRBD1 (5 bases). The CDR3 loop spans 14 amino acids. The germline V gene has CDR1 LGHNA and CDR2 YNFKEQ. V shed 5 bases and J shed 1 base, with 6 bases lying between them. For the CDR3, the DNA is TGTGCCAGCAGCTCAGGGTCTGGGGCCAACGTCCTGACTTTC. This encodes CASSSGSGANVLTF.

This rearrangement joins TRBV18 to TRBJ1-5, with 12 bases matching TRBD1. The V gene's germline CDR1 is KGHSH and CDR2 LQKENI. CDR3 length equals 16 residues. The V gene end was trimmed by 3 bases and the J gene end by 7 bases; junction bases not matched to a gene: 7. The chain's CDR3 is CASSPPGQGARQPQHF. CDR3 DNA sequence: TGTGCCAGCTCACCGCCGGGACAGGGGGCGCGGCAGCCCCAGCATTTT.

This chain uses TRBV2 with TRBJ2-6, with TRBD2 matching 9 bases. V was pared by 4 bases and J by 0 bases, with 4 bases of the junction left unmatched. Germline CDR1 reads SNHLY; CDR2 reads FYNNEI. The CDR3 length is 17 residues. The DNA for the CDR3 is TGTGCCAGCAGTGGCGGGAGGGGTGCCTCTGGGGCCAACGTCCTGACTTTC. Translated: CASSGGRGASGANVLTF.

The V gene is TRBV18, the J gene TRBJ1-1; 7 bases are a match to TRBD1. This CDR3 has 14 residues. Unmatched junction bases numbered 4, after V lost 3 bases and J lost 3 bases. Germline V gene sequence: CDR1 KGHSH, CDR2 LQKENI. This CDR3 is CASSPTGWDTEAFF. The CDR3 region has the DNA TGTGCCAGCTCACCGACAGGGTGGGACACTGAAGCTTTCTTT.

The chain couples TRBV5-1 to TRBJ2-5, with TRBD1 matching 10 bases. The CDR3 covers 13 residues. CDR1 and CDR2 (germline): SGHRS, YFSETQ. Trimming took 5 bases from V and 7 from J; bases not matched to a gene: 5. CDR3 sequence: CASRGTGAPTQYF. CDR3 in DNA: TGCGCCAGCAGAGGGACAGGGGCTCCGACCCAGTACTTC. Using reference TRBV5-1 and TRBJ2-5 for the parts outside the CDR3, the full variable domain is KAGVTQTPRYLIKTRGQQVTLSCSPISGHRSVSWYQQTPGQGLQFLFEYFSETQRNKGNFPGRFSGRQFSNSRSEMNVSTLELGDSALYLCASRGTGAPTQYFGPGTRLLVL.

The CDR3 coding sequence is TGTGCCAGCTCACCAGTAACTAGCGGGGGAGGAGATACGCAGTATTTT. Translating it yields CASSPVTSGGGDTQYF. This rearrangement joins TRBV18 to TRBJ2-3; 11 bases align to TRBD2. CDR1 is KGHSH and CDR2 is LQKENI in the germline V gene. With V trimmed by 2 bases and J by 5 bases, 6 bases remained unmatched. The CDR3 has 16 residues.

The chain has TRBV25-1 and TRBJ2-2; tentative D call: TRBD2 (6 bases). Per the germline V gene, CDR1 is MGHDK and CDR2 is SYGVNS. The CDR3 sequence is 15 residues long. The V end lost 8 bases, the J end lost 1 base, and 14 bases lay between the germline ends. The CDR3 here is CASSTSRMNTGELFF. The CDR3 DNA sequence: TGTGCCAGCTCCACTAGCAGGATGAACACCGGGGAGCTGTTTTTT.

The chain links TRBV18 to TRBJ1-1; D unresolved. V lost 0 bases to trimming and J lost 7 bases, with 12 bases between them. Germline V gene sequence: CDR1 KGHSH, CDR2 LQKENI. This CDR3 is 14 amino acids long. The CDR3 region has the DNA TGTGCCAGCTCACCACCCGAGGATCGACTTGAAGCTTTCTTT. Residues: CASSPPEDRLEAFF.

The gene calls are TRBV19 and TRBJ1-5; D remains unclear. Germline assignment: CDR1 LNHDA and CDR2 SQIVND (reference sequence). This CDR3 region has 15 residues. V was clipped by 1 base and J by 3 bases, with 10 bases between them. The CDR3 spells CASSIGSGINQPQHF. In DNA form, the CDR3 reads TGTGCCAGTAGTATAGGGTCAGGAATCAATCAGCCCCAGCATTTT.

The rearrangement uses TRBV15 and TRBJ2-2, with D possibly being TRBD1 (6 bases). CDR1 LNHNV and CDR2 YYDKDF come from the germline V gene (reference sequence). The CDR3 sequence is 13 residues long. CDR3 in amino acids: CASGQSNTGELFF. CDR3 in DNA: TGTGCGTCGGGACAATCGAACACCGGGGAGCTGTTTTTT.

This clone was detected only once. The rearrangement uses TRBV18 and TRBJ1-2; 8 positions match TRBD1. The CDR3 length is 15 residues. The V and J ends lost 3 bases and 0 bases, in that order; junction bases with no gene match: 3. CDR1 and CDR2 from the germline V gene are KGHSH and LQKENI. The CDR3 here is CASSPTGDANYGYTF. The CDR3 nucleotides are TGTGCCAGCTCACCGACAGGGGACGCTAACTATGGCTACACCTTC.

This chain uses TRBV7-8 with TRBJ2-7; 10 bases line up with TRBD2. V lost 0 bases, J lost 2 bases, and 7 bases stayed unmatched. Germline V gives CDR1 SGHVS, CDR2 FQNEAQ. The CDR3 is made up of 17 amino acids. CDR3 protein: CASSLARASGGTYEQYF. CDR3 DNA: TGTGCCAGCAGCTTAGCGCGGGCTAGCGGGGGAACCTACGAGCAGTACTTC.

The rearrangement uses TRBV5-1 and TRBJ1-4; D call uncertain. CDR3 length: 14 amino acids. Germline CDR1 SGHRS, CDR2 YFSETQ. Trimming cost V 2 bases and J 0 bases, with 5 bases left between them. In DNA, the CDR3 is TGCGCCAGCAGCTTCCAGACAACTAATGAAAAACTGTTTTTT. Its translation is CASSFQTTNEKLFF.

The sample holds a few counts of this clone. The V call is TRBV2, the J call TRBJ1-2; D is unresolved. The CDR3 totals 12 residues. Germline V gene lookup returns CDR1 SNHLY and CDR2 FYNNEI. The V gene lost 8 bases and the J gene lost 8 bases, with 15 bases spanning the gap. This chain's CDR3 is CASGTSGWGYTF. CDR3 DNA sequence: TGTGCCAGCGGCACCTCCGGGTGGGGCTACACCTTC.

This chain connects TRBV19 to TRBJ1-2, with D perhaps TRBD1 (6 bases). Germline CDR1 reads LNHDA; CDR2 reads SQIVND (reference sequence). V lost 7 bases and J 4 bases, leaving 16 bases between the germline ends. The CDR3 loop spans 14 amino acids. The DNA for the CDR3 is TGTGCCAGTACCTATCAGGGACACAGCTATGGCTACACCTTC. Protein product: CASTYQGHSYGYTF.

V is TRBV18 and J is TRBJ1-5; 10 bases match TRBD1. With 3 bases clipped from V and 4 bases from J, the junction kept 3 bases outside the gene matches. The length of the CDR3 is 15 residues. Germline assignment: CDR1 KGHSH and CDR2 LQKENI. The CDR3 DNA sequence: TGTGCCAGCTCACCCGGGACAGGGGAAAATCAGCCCCAGCATTTT. Its protein product is CASSPGTGENQPQHF. The variable domain in full, with the rest retrieved from reference TRBV18 and TRBJ1-5, is NAGVMQNPRHLVRRRGQEARLRCSPMKGHSHVYWYRQLPEEGLKFMVYLQKENIIDESGMPKERFSAEFPKEGPSILRIQQVVRGDSAAYFCASSPGTGENQPQHFGDGTRLSIL.

This chain links TRBV29-1 with TRBJ2-5, with TRBD2 matching 7 bases. J was trimmed by 5 bases and V by 6 bases; bases with no gene match: 0. This CDR3 is 10 amino acids long. CDR1 is SQVTM, CDR2 ANQGSEA, per germline. The CDR3 sequence is CSVGGETQYF. CDR3 sequence (DNA): TGCAGCGTGGGGGGGGAGACCCAGTACTTC.

The sample holds one count of this clone. The rearrangement uses TRBV19 and TRBJ2-3; 7 nucleotides line up with TRBD2. This CDR3 is built from 15 residues. Germline loops: CDR1 LNHDA, CDR2 SQIVND (reference sequence). V gave up 4 bases and J gave up 2 bases; unmatched junction bases: 6. CDR3 residues: CASSTNGGFTDTQYF. The CDR3 nucleotides are TGTGCCAGTAGTACAAACGGGGGGTTCACAGATACGCAGTATTTT.

DNA for the CDR3: TGTGCCAGCAGCTTATTTAGCGGGGGGGCCGTGGAGACCCAGTACTTC. Amino acid sequence: CASSLFSGGAVETQYF. J is TRBJ2-5 and V is TRBV7-8, with TRBD2 matching 11 bases. J was trimmed by 5 bases and V by 2 bases; bases with no gene match: 7. Germline V gene sequence: CDR1 SGHVS, CDR2 FQNEAQ. The CDR3 totals 16 residues.